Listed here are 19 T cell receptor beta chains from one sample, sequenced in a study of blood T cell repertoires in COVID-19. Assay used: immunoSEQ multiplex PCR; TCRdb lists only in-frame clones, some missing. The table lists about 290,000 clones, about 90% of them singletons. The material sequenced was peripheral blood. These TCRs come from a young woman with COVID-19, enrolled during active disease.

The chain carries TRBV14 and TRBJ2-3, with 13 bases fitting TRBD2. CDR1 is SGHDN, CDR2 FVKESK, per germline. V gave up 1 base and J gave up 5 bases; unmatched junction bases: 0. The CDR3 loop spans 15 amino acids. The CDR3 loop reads CASSQGTSGGDTQYF. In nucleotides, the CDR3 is TGTGCCAGCAGCCAAGGGACTAGCGGGGGAGATACGCAGTATTTT.

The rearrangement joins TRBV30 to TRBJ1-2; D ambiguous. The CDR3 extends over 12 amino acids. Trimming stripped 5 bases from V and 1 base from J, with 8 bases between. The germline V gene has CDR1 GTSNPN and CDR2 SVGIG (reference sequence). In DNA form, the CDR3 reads TGTGCCTGGGAGGACTTTAACTATGGCTACACCTTC. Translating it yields CAWEDFNYGYTF. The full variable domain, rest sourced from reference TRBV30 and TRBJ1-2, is SQTIHQWPATLVQPVGSPLSLECTVEGTSNPNLYWYRQAAGRGLQLLFYSVGIGQISSEVPQNLSASRPQDRQFILSSKKLLLSDSGFYLCAWEDFNYGYTFGSGTRLTVV.

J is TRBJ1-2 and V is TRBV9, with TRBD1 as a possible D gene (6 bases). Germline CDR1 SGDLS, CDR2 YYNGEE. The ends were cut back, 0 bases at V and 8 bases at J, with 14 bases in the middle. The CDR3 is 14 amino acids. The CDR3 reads CASSVGAGAGGYTF. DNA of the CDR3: TGTGCCAGCAGCGTAGGAGCGGGGGCTGGGGGCTACACCTTC.

The CDR3 DNA follows: TGTGCCAGCAGTTACACCCGACAGGCAACTAATGAAAAACTGTTTTTT. This translates into CASSYTRQATNEKLFF. V gene TRBV6-5 combines with J gene TRBJ1-4; the D gene is possibly TRBD1 (6 bases). The CDR3 has 16 amino acids. Trimming shortened V by 2 bases and J by 0 bases, and 10 bases separated the two germline ends. Germline CDR1 reads MNHEY; CDR2 reads SVGAGI.

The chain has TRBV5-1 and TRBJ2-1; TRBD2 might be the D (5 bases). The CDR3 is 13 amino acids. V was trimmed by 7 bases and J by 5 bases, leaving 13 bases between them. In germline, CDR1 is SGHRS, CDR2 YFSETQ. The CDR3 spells CASCLPGDNEQFF. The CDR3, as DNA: TGCGCCAGCTGCCTTCCCGGGGACAATGAGCAGTTCTTC.

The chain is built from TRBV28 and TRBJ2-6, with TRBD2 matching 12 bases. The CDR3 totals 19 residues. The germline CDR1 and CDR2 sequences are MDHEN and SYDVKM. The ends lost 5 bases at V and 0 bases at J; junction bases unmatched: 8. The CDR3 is CASSPWLAGGSSGANVLTF. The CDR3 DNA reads TGTGCCAGCAGTCCCTGGCTAGCGGGGGGGTCCTCTGGGGCCAACGTCCTGACTTTC.

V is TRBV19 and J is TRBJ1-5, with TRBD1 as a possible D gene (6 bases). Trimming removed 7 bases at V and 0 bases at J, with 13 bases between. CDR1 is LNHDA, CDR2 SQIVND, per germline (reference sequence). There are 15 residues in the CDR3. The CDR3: CASIPDRDSNQPQHF. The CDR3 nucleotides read TGTGCCAGTATCCCGGACAGAGATAGCAATCAGCCCCAGCATTTT.

CDR3 in amino acids: CASSLTRSLGNTIYF. CDR3 in DNA: TGTGCCAGCAGCTTGACCAGATCGCTTGGAAACACCATATATTTT. The chain has TRBV5-5 and TRBJ1-3; no definite D call. CDR1 and CDR2 from the germline V gene are SGHKS and YYEKEE (reference sequence). The CDR3 loop spans 15 amino acids. V was trimmed by 1 base and J by 3 bases, leaving 11 bases between them.

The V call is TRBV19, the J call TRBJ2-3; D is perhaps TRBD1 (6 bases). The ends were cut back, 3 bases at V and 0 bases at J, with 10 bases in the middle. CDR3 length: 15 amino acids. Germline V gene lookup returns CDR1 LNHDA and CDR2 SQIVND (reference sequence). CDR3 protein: CASSITGISTDTQYF. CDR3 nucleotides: TGTGCCAGTAGTATTACAGGGATTAGCACAGATACGCAGTATTTT.

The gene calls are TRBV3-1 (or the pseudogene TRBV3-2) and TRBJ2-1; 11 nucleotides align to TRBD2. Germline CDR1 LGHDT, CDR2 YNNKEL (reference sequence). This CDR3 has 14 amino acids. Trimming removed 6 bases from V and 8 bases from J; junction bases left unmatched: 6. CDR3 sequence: CASSLLAGVDEQFF. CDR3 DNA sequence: TGTGCCAGCAGTCTACTAGCGGGGGTCGATGAGCAGTTCTTC.

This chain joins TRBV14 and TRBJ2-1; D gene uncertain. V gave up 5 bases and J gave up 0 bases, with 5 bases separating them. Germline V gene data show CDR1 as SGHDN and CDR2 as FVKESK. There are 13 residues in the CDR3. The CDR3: CASSESSYNEQFF. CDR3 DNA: TGTGCCAGCAGCGAGAGCTCCTACAATGAGCAGTTCTTC.

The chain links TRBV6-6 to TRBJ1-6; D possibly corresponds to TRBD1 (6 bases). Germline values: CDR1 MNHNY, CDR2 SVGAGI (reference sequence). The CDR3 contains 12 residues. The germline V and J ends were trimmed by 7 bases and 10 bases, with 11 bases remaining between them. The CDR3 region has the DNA TGTGCCAGCACCACAGGGCTCTCACCCCTCCACTTT. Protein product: CASTTGLSPLHF.

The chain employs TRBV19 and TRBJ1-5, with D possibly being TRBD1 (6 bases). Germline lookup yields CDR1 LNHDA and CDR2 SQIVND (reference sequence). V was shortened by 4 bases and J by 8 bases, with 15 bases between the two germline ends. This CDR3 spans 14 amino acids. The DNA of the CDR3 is TGTGCCAGTAGTACGTACAGGGCGGGCGAGCCCCAGCATTTT. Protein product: CASSTYRAGEPQHF.

CDR3 residues: CASSKRKPTDTQYF. The CDR3 nucleotides read TGTGCCAGCAGTAAGAGAAAGCCCACAGATACGCAGTATTTT. This rearrangement joins TRBV7-2 to TRBJ2-3; no definite D call. The V end was cut by 6 bases, the J end by 2 bases, with 12 bases between. CDR3 size: 14 residues. Per the germline V gene, CDR1 is SGHTA and CDR2 is FQGNSA.

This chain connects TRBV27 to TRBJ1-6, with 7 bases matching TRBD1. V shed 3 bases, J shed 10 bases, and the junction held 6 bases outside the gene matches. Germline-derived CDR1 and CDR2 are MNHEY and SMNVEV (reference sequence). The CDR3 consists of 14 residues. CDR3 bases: TGTGCCAGCAGTTTTATAGGGGGCGAATCACCCCTCCACTTT. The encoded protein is CASSFIGGESPLHF.

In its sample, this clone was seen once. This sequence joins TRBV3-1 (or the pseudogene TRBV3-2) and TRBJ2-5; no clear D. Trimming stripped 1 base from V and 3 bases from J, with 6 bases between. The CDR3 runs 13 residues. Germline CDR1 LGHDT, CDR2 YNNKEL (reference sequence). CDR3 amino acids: CASSQANEETQYF. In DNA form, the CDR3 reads TGTGCCAGCAGCCAAGCTAATGAAGAGACCCAGTACTTC.

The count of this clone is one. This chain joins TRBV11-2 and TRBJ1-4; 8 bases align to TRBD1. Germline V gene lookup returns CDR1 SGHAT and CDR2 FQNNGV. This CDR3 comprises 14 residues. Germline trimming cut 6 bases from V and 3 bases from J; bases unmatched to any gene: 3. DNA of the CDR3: TGTGCCAGCAGGAGGACAGGGCCTAATGAAAAACTGTTTTTT. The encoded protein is CASRRTGPNEKLFF. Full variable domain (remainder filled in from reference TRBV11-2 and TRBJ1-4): EAGVAQSPRYKIIEKRQSVAFWCNPISGHATLYWYQQILGQGPKLLIQFQNNGVVDDSQLPKDRFSAERLKGVDSTLKIQPAKLEDSAVYLCASRRTGPNEKLFFGSGTQLSVL.

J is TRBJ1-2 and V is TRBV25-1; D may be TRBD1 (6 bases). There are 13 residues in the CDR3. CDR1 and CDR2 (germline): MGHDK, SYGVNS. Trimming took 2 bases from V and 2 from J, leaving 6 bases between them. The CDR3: CASSEGGNYGYTF. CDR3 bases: TGTGCCAGCAGTGAAGGGGGCAACTATGGCTACACCTTC.

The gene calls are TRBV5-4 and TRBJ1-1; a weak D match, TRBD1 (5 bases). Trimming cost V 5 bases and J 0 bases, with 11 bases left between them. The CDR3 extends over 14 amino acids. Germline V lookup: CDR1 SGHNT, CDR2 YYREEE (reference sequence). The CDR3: CASSPGLVNTEAFF. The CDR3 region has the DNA TGTGCCAGCAGTCCAGGGTTGGTGAACACTGAAGCTTTCTTT.